These 14 T cell receptor beta chains share one sample of origin, sequenced in a study of blood T cell repertoires in COVID-19 (dated by TCRdb to the early 2020s). The library was obtained by the immunoSEQ multiplex PCR assay. The source is immuneACCESS, and TCRdb retained only in-frame sequences with V and J called. Part of the clones is not carried over; for the studies checked, unresolved V genes explain less than half of this, and the remainder is unexplained. The sample yields about 400,000 clones; nearly 90% were counted once. The ten largest account for roughly 2% of the sample. Sequencing used PBMCs or T cells enriched from blood (not recorded which). Receptor source: a woman aged 18-29 years with acute COVID-19.

V gene TRBV10-3 combines with J gene TRBJ2-7; TRBD2 matches 7 bases. Trimming removed 4 bases from V and 4 bases from J; junction bases left unmatched: 13. The germline V gene has CDR1 ENHRY and CDR2 SYGVKD. CDR3 length: 16 amino acids. The CDR3 DNA reads as TGTGCCATCAGTGGAGGGGTAGCGGGCACTAGTTACGAGCAGTACTTC. This translates into CAISGGVAGTSYEQYF.

This clone was recorded only once. This sequence joins TRBV7-2 and TRBJ1-5; TRBD1 matches at 8 bases. CDR1 and CDR2 from the germline V gene are SGHTA and FQGNSA. V lost 4 bases to trimming and J lost 6 bases; unmatched junction nucleotides: 5. The CDR3 length is 14 residues. CDR3 sequence reads: CASSSAGGGQPQHF. The CDR3 bases are TGTGCCAGCAGCTCTGCAGGGGGCGGTCAGCCCCAGCATTTT. The full variable domain, rest sourced from reference TRBV7-2 and TRBJ1-5, is GAGVSQSPSNKVTEKGKDVELRCDPISGHTALYWYRQSLGQGLEFLIYFQGNSAPDKSGLPSDRFSAERTGGSVSTLTIQRTQQEDSAVYLCASSSAGGGQPQHFGDGTRLSIL.

This chain links TRBV19 with TRBJ1-1; possibly TRBD1 for D (5 bases). This CDR3 is 16 amino acids long. V shed 3 bases and J shed 0 bases, with 14 bases lying between them. Per the germline V gene, CDR1 is LNHDA and CDR2 is SQIVND (reference sequence). The CDR3 loop reads CASSIRTTSLNTEAFF. The CDR3 DNA sequence: TGTGCCAGTAGTATTAGGACAACGAGTTTGAACACTGAAGCTTTCTTT.

The chain uses TRBV13 and TRBJ2-3, with 8 bases matching TRBD2. The CDR3 length is 15 residues. Germline V gives CDR1 PRHDT, CDR2 FYEKMQ (reference sequence). With V trimmed by 4 bases and J by 2 bases, 5 bases remained unmatched. The CDR3, as DNA: TGTGCCAGCAGCTGGGCGGGGGGCAACACAGATACGCAGTATTTT. Protein: CASSWAGGNTDTQYF.

V usage is TRBV27 and J usage is TRBJ2-3; 10 nucleotides line up with TRBD2. The CDR3 has 16 amino acids. J lost 2 bases, V lost 5 bases, and 7 bases had no gene match. Germline values: CDR1 MNHEY, CDR2 SMNVEV (reference sequence). This CDR3 reads CASSRGTSVYTDTQYF. The DNA for the CDR3 is TGTGCCAGCAGTAGGGGGACTAGCGTATACACAGATACGCAGTATTTT.

For the CDR3, the DNA is TGTGCCAGCAGCTTAGAAAGCGTTGGGTACAATGAGCAGTTCTTC. It codes for CASSLESVGYNEQFF. The rearrangement joins TRBV7-2 to TRBJ2-1; D gene ambiguous. Germline values: CDR1 SGHTA, CDR2 FQGNSA. V was shortened by 1 base and J by 4 bases, with 11 bases between the two germline ends. The CDR3 totals 15 residues.

The chain combines TRBV6-5 with TRBJ1-4, with 9 bases matching TRBD1. CDR1 and CDR2 from the germline V gene are MNHEY and SVGAGI. J lost 6 bases, V lost 8 bases, and 7 bases had no gene match. This CDR3 contains 14 residues. CDR3 coding DNA: TGTGCCAGCGCCCCGGGACAGGGACATGAAAAACTGTTTTTT. This codes for CASAPGQGHEKLFF.

V and J are TRBV7-2 and TRBJ1-2, with no clear D. Trimming took 1 base from V and 3 from J, leaving 9 bases between them. This CDR3 is built from 14 residues. Germline lookup yields CDR1 SGHTA and CDR2 FQGNSA. DNA for the CDR3: TGTGCCAGCAGCTTAGGGCTGGCGGACTATGGCTACACCTTC. Translating it yields CASSLGLADYGYTF.

This chain connects TRBV4-3 to TRBJ2-4; D is perhaps TRBD2 (5 bases). Germline CDR1 LGHNA, CDR2 YSLEER. V lost 0 bases, J lost 1 base, and 13 bases lay in between. CDR3 length: 17 residues. CDR3 DNA sequence: TGCGCCAGCAGCCAAGACCCAGAGGGCCTGGCCAAAAACATTCAGTACTTC. Amino acids: CASSQDPEGLAKNIQYF.

V is TRBV9 and J is TRBJ2-3; a weak D match, TRBD2 (5 bases). The germline gives CDR1 SGDLS, CDR2 YYNGEE. The CDR3 spans 18 residues. V lost 0 bases to trimming and J lost 3 bases, with 20 bases between them. The CDR3 region has the DNA TGTGCCAGCAGCGTAGTAGCGTACTCAAAAATAGTAACAGATACGCAGTATTTT. This translates into CASSVVAYSKIVTDTQYF.

This clone appeared a single time. The V and J genes are TRBV11-2 and TRBJ1-2, with 9 bases matching TRBD1. There are 14 residues in the CDR3. V gave up 7 bases and J gave up 7 bases; unmatched junction bases: 10. Germline CDR1 is SGHAT and CDR2 is FQNNGV. Here the CDR3 reads CASTPQGAGSGYTF. In DNA, the CDR3 is TGTGCCAGCACCCCACAGGGGGCGGGTTCTGGCTACACCTTC.

The CDR3 loop is CASSFIQDSYEQYF. DNA for the CDR3: TGTGCCAGCAGCTTCATCCAAGACAGCTACGAGCAGTACTTC. This rearrangement joins TRBV11-2 to TRBJ2-7, with a possible D match to TRBD1 (5 bases). V was clipped by 3 bases and J by 3 bases, with 12 bases between them. The CDR3 runs 14 residues. Germline CDR1 reads SGHAT; CDR2 reads FQNNGV.

About this clone itself: A far bigger clonotype differs at one base, so this is likely a read error. The same CDR3 can be traced to other DNA sequences in this sample. The CDR3 sequence is CASSLDRGNQPQHF. The DNA of the CDR3 is TGTGCCAGCAGCTTGGACAGGGGCAATCAGCCCCAGCATTTT. The J gene is TRBJ1-5, the V gene TRBV7-9; 8 nucleotides line up with TRBD1. CDR1 is SEHNR, CDR2 FQNEAQ, per germline (reference sequence). The CDR3 is 14 amino acids. V lost 3 bases, J lost 2 bases, and 0 bases stayed unmatched. Drawing the rest from reference TRBV7-9 and TRBJ1-5, the complete variable domain is DTGVSQNPRHKITKRGQNVTFRCDPISEHNRLYWYRQTLGQGPEFLTYFQNEAQLEKSRLLSDRFSAERPKGSFSTLEIQRTEQGDSAMYLCASSLDRGNQPQHFGDGTRLSIL.

The chain is built from TRBV15 and TRBJ2-4; 7 nucleotides match TRBD1. Trimming removed 2 bases from V and 1 base from J; junction bases left unmatched: 14. CDR3 size: 19 residues. Germline assignment: CDR1 LNHNV and CDR2 YYDKDF (reference sequence). The CDR3 loop reads CATSRPYSTGRSAKNIQYF. In DNA, the CDR3 is TGTGCCACCAGCAGACCTTATTCGACAGGGCGTTCGGCCAAAAACATTCAGTACTTC.